Below are 9 T cell receptor beta chains sequenced from a single sample in a study of shared clonotypes between healthy human individuals. Data came from immunoSEQ multiplex PCR; TCRdb stores just in-frame clones and leaves some out. Among 2 million to 3 million clones, approximately 94% were seen once, and the ten largest hold under 0.15%. Sequenced input: naive CD4+ T cells sorted from blood. This sample's subset: CD45RA+ positively selected. The receptors stem from a young man in good health.

This chain connects TRBV14 to TRBJ1-1; D ambiguous. Trimming removed 3 bases at V and 1 base at J, with 6 bases between. Germline lookup yields CDR1 SGHDN and CDR2 FVKESK. The CDR3 is 13 residues long. The CDR3 bases are TGTGCCAGCAGCCAGTGGCCGAACACTGAAGCTTTCTTT. It codes for CASSQWPNTEAFF.

The chain recombines TRBV5-4 with TRBJ2-2; D is ambiguous. Trimming removed 0 bases from V and 0 bases from J, with 9 bases in between. Germline loops: CDR1 SGHNT, CDR2 YYREEE (reference sequence). The CDR3 runs to 16 residues. CDR3 in DNA: TGTGCCAGCAGCTTGGAGCCGGCTGCGAACACCGGGGAGCTGTTTTTT. Its translation is CASSLEPAANTGELFF.

As to this clone: The same CDR3 is also encoded by other DNA sequences in this sample. The chain recombines TRBV7-2 with TRBJ1-3; D is ambiguous. V gave up 2 bases and J gave up 1 base, with 3 bases separating them. Per the germline V gene, CDR1 is SGHTA and CDR2 is FQGNSA. There are 13 residues in the CDR3. The CDR3 nucleotides are TGTGCCAGCAGCTTAAGATCTGGAAACACCATATATTTT. It codes for CASSLRSGNTIYF. The whole variable domain, remainder taken from reference TRBV7-2 and TRBJ1-3, is GAGVSQSPSNKVTEKGKDVELRCDPISGHTALYWYRQSLGQGLEFLIYFQGNSAPDKSGLPSDRFSAERTGGSVSTLTIQRTQQEDSAVYLCASSLRSGNTIYFGEGSWLTVV.

This chain joins TRBV10-3 and TRBJ1-3; D not certain. The germline V and J ends were trimmed by 9 bases and 0 bases, with 12 bases remaining between them. The CDR3 consists of 14 residues. Germline V lookup: CDR1 ENHRY, CDR2 SYGVKD. The CDR3 sequence is CAMILFDSGNTIYF. CDR3 DNA: TGTGCCATGATACTATTCGACTCTGGAAACACCATATATTTT.

On this clone itself: Different DNA sequences within this sample yield the same CDR3. The rearrangement links TRBV7-2 to TRBJ2-3, with TRBD2 identical over 9 bases. The CDR3 is made up of 15 amino acids. Trimming removed 3 bases from V and 3 bases from J; junction bases left unmatched: 4. Germline V gene lookup returns CDR1 SGHTA and CDR2 FQGNSA. The CDR3 loop is CASSFLAGVTDTQYF. CDR3 sequence (DNA): TGTGCCAGCAGCTTTTTAGCGGGAGTAACAGATACGCAGTATTTT.

In the case of this clone: This same CDR3 is encoded by further DNA sequences in the sample. The CDR3 region has the DNA TGTGCCAGCTCACCACCGGGACTAGCCAATGAGCAGTTCTTC. Translated: CASSPPGLANEQFF. The chain uses TRBV18 and TRBJ2-1; 9 positions agree with TRBD2. Germline CDR1 KGHSH, CDR2 LQKENI. With V trimmed by 0 bases and J by 6 bases, 0 bases remained unmatched. This CDR3 has 14 amino acids. The complete variable domain, with remaining parts taken from reference TRBV18 and TRBJ2-1, reads NAGVMQNPRHLVRRRGQEARLRCSPMKGHSHVYWYRQLPEEGLKFMVYLQKENIIDESGMPKERFSAEFPKEGPSILRIQQVVRGDSAAYFCASSPPGLANEQFFGPGTRLTVL.

The chain's CDR3 is CASSLPYGSDEQFF. The CDR3 coding sequence is TGCGCCAGCAGCTTACCATACGGGTCAGATGAGCAGTTCTTC. This chain links TRBV5-1 with TRBJ2-1; D remains ambiguous. Between the trimmed V and J ends, which lost 2 bases and 8 bases, there was a span of 14 bases. The CDR3 extends over 14 amino acids. The germline CDR1 and CDR2 sequences are SGHRS and YFSETQ.

The J gene is TRBJ1-2, the V gene TRBV28; a weak D match, TRBD1 (5 bases). The germline CDR1 and CDR2 sequences are MDHEN and SYDVKM. The length of the CDR3 is 16 residues. V lost 4 bases and J 2 bases, leaving 17 bases between the germline ends. In DNA form, the CDR3 reads TGTGCCAGCAGTTCCGCGGGGGGAAATGAGAACTATGGCTACACCTTC. This codes for CASSSAGGNENYGYTF.

The chain couples TRBV7-2 to TRBJ2-3, with D possibly being TRBD2 (7 bases). Trimming cost V 5 bases and J 0 bases, with 12 bases left between them. CDR1 is SGHTA and CDR2 is FQGNSA in the germline V gene. CDR3 size: 15 residues. CDR3 loop: CASSGGAASTDTQYF. The CDR3 region has the DNA TGTGCCAGCAGCGGGGGGGCAGCTAGCACAGATACGCAGTATTTT.